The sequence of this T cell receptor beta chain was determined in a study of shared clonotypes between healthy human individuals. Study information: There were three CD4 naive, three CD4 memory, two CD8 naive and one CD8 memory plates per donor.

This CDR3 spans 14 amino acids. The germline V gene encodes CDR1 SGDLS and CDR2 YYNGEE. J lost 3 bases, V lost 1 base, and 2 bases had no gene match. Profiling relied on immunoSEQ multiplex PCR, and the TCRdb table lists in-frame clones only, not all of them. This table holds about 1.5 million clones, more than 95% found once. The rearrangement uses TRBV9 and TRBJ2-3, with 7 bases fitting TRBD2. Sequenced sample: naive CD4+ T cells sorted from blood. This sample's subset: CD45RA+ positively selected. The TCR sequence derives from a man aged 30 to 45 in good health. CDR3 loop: CASSVIGRTDTQYF. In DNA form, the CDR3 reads TGTGCCAGCAGCGTAATCGGGAGGACAGATACGCAGTATTTT.